This T cell receptor beta chain was sequenced for a study of T cells in Graves' hyperthyroidism and ophthalmopathy. The study's findings and limits: Ophthalmopathy prediction by the model preceded onset by a median 6.5 months.

Remarks on this clonotype: Its antigen is not identified.

Patients were excluded because of uncontrolled infection, other autoimmune disease, pregnancy or lactation. Amplified regions were TCR beta CDR3 sequences from RNA transcripts. Initially, a first-round RT-PCR of the TCR CDR3 employed the HTBI primer set. Using its own MiXCR run on the multiplex PCR reads, TCRdb lists one record per CDR3 protein. The sample lists around 300,000 distinct CDR3 sequences; around 13% were seen once. The germline V gene has CDR1 KGHDR and CDR2 SFDVKD. J lost 1 base, V lost 6 bases, and 8 bases had no gene match. The CDR3 has 17 residues. The chain combines TRBV24-1 with TRBJ2-3; 11 bases match TRBD2. The source of this sequence is a woman aged 40 to 50 with Graves' ophthalmopathy. Sequencing was carried out using blood. CDR3 protein: CATSSASGGPRTDTQYF. The DNA for the CDR3 is TGTGCCACCAGTTCGGCTAGCGGGGGGCCTCGCACAGATACGCAGTATTTT.